The present entry profiles one T cell receptor beta chain with its context. Its antigen is unknown. Pooling covered second doses at about 4 or about 12 weeks. The data were taken from a study of T cell responses to AZD1222 COVID-19 vaccine. This CDR3 is built from 15 residues. V shed 0 bases and J shed 9 bases, with 17 bases lying between them. From germline, CDR1 is MNHEY and CDR2 SVGAGI. Clones were sequenced by immunoSEQ multiplex PCR, and TCRdb holds only the in-frame ones, with some missing. The repertoire holds about 150,000 clones, with about 93% as singletons. Study-wide findings and caveats: Only a handful of AZD1222 recipients tested seropositive at baseline. A mostly white British donor set with more females was recruited, and clonal diversity was possibly underestimated.

The gene calls are TRBV6-5 and TRBJ1-2, with D maybe TRBD1 (5 bases). This sample comprised peripheral blood, obtained 28 days after the second AZD1222 dose. This receptor was identified in an adult who received the AZD1222 COVID-19 vaccine. CDR3: CASSYSGTFGQSYTF. The CDR3 DNA reads TGTGCCAGCAGTTACTCTGGGACGTTCGGCCAGAGCTACACCTTC.